This is a list of T cell receptor beta chains from one sample in a study of T cell responses to AZD1222 COVID-19 vaccine. Profiled with immunoSEQ multiplex PCR; TCRdb holds only in-frame clones, not every one. The repertoire holds 180,000 or so clones, with about 89% as singletons. Sequencing used peripheral blood, obtained on day 0 of AZD1222 vaccination. These receptors all stem from an adult in good health. Both conserved end residues are part of each CDR3. Fields, in order: D gene, clone size, J gene, V gene, CDR3 DNA, CDR3 protein. The D gene is left open where the match is weak. Clone size is not always given. Where it is, it says once, few, many or a class for expanded clones.

D gene: -
clone size: -
J gene: TRBJ1-1
V gene: TRBV15
CDR3 DNA: TGTGCCACCAGCAAGAGCGGCAGGGTGGGGTCAACTGAAGCTTTCTTT
CDR3 protein: CATSKSGRVGSTEAFF

D gene: -
clone size: -
J gene: TRBJ1-1
V gene: TRBV27
CDR3 DNA: TGTGCCAGCAGCCGGACACCTTTTGGCACTGAAGCTTTCTTT
CDR3 protein: CASSRTPFGTEAFF

D gene: -
clone size: -
J gene: TRBJ1-2
V gene: TRBV2
CDR3 DNA: TGTGCCAGCAGTGCAAGACCGAGTGGGGGCTACACCTTC
CDR3 protein: CASSARPSGGYTF

D gene: -
clone size: -
J gene: TRBJ2-1
V gene: TRBV28
CDR3 DNA: TGTGCCAGCAGTTTAGTTCGCGCATACAATGAGCAGTTCTTC
CDR3 protein: CASSLVRAYNEQFF

D gene: -
clone size: -
J gene: TRBJ1-2
V gene: TRBV19
CDR3 DNA: TGTGCCAGTTCCGGGAGGGGAGATGGCTACACCTTC
CDR3 protein: CASSGRGDGYTF

D gene: -
clone size: -
J gene: TRBJ2-1
V gene: TRBV5-1
CDR3 DNA: TGCGCCAGCAGCTTGTCGACTCAATCCTACAATGAGCAGTTCTTC
CDR3 protein: CASSLSTQSYNEQFF

D gene: -
clone size: -
J gene: TRBJ2-7
V gene: TRBV19
CDR3 DNA: TGTGCCAGTAGTATCGCGGGAACTGATGGGGAGCAGTACTTC
CDR3 protein: CASSIAGTDGEQYF

D gene: -
clone size: -
J gene: TRBJ1-3
V gene: TRBV6-5
CDR3 DNA: TGTGCCAGCACGGACAGCATCTCTGGAAACACCATATATTTT
CDR3 protein: CASTDSISGNTIYF

D gene: -
clone size: -
J gene: TRBJ1-3
V gene: TRBV9
CDR3 DNA: TGTGCCAGCAGCGTAGATATCAGGGACTCTGGAAACACCATATATTTT
CDR3 protein: CASSVDIRDSGNTIYF

D gene: -
clone size: -
J gene: TRBJ1-2
V gene: TRBV19
CDR3 DNA: TGTGCCAGTAGTCCTATGGTTGAAGATGTCGGCTACACCTTC
CDR3 protein: CASSPMVEDVGYTF

D gene: -
clone size: -
J gene: TRBJ1-4
V gene: TRBV19
CDR3 DNA: TGTGCCAGTTCCTACAGGGTAGATGAAAAACTGTTTTTT
CDR3 protein: CASSYRVDEKLFF

D gene: -
clone size: -
J gene: TRBJ1-4
V gene: TRBV7-2
CDR3 DNA: TGTGCCAGCAGCTCCTCCTCGACACTAAATGAAAAACTGTTTTTT
CDR3 protein: CASSSSSTLNEKLFF

D gene: TRBD1
clone size: -
J gene: TRBJ2-1
V gene: TRBV5-1
CDR3 DNA: TGCGCCAGCAGCTCACCGGGACAGGGCAATGAGCAGTTCTTC
CDR3 protein: CASSSPGQGNEQFF

D gene: -
clone size: -
J gene: TRBJ2-7
V gene: TRBV11-2
CDR3 DNA: TGTGCCAGCAGCTTAGATCGTGGGGCCGGCGGCGAGCAGTACTTC
CDR3 protein: CASSLDRGAGGEQYF

D gene: -
clone size: once
J gene: TRBJ1-1
V gene: TRBV19
CDR3 DNA: TGTGCCAGTAGTATAGGAGGAGGGAGCACTGAAGCTTTCTTT
CDR3 protein: CASSIGGGSTEAFF

D gene: -
clone size: -
J gene: TRBJ1-1
V gene: TRBV4-1
CDR3 DNA: TGCGCCAGCAGCCAAGATGGGGGGGCTGACACTGAAGCTTTCTTT
CDR3 protein: CASSQDGGADTEAFF

D gene: -
clone size: -
J gene: TRBJ2-3
V gene: TRBV6-5
CDR3 DNA: TGTGCCAGCAGTTACTTAGATACGCAGTATTTT
CDR3 protein: CASSYLDTQYF

D gene: -
clone size: -
J gene: TRBJ2-3
V gene: TRBV7-8
CDR3 DNA: TGTGCCAGCAGCTTAGGGCCTAGCACAGATACGCAGTATTTT
CDR3 protein: CASSLGPSTDTQYF

D gene: TRBD1
clone size: -
J gene: TRBJ2-6
V gene: TRBV5-5
CDR3 DNA: TGTGCCAGCAGCTTCACAGGGGGCAAGCTTCTTGGGGCCAACGTCCTGACTTTC
CDR3 protein: CASSFTGGKLLGANVLTF

D gene: TRBD1
clone size: -
J gene: TRBJ1-1
V gene: TRBV9
CDR3 DNA: TGTGCCAGCAGCGCCCGGACAGGGTCGAACACTGAAGCTTTCTTT
CDR3 protein: CASSARTGSNTEAFF

D gene: -
clone size: -
J gene: TRBJ1-1
V gene: TRBV6-5
CDR3 DNA: TGTGCCAGCCCAGTGCGGGGGGACACTGAAGCTTTCTTT
CDR3 protein: CASPVRGDTEAFF

D gene: TRBD1
clone size: -
J gene: TRBJ1-4
V gene: TRBV19
CDR3 DNA: TGTGCCAGTAGTACACCCCTCGGGACAGGAAAACTGTTTTTT
CDR3 protein: CASSTPLGTGKLFF

D gene: TRBD1
clone size: -
J gene: TRBJ2-4
V gene: TRBV19
CDR3 DNA: TGTGCCAGTAGTCTACAGGACAGGAAAAACATTCAGTACTTC
CDR3 protein: CASSLQDRKNIQYF

D gene: -
clone size: -
J gene: TRBJ1-4
V gene: TRBV5-1
CDR3 DNA: TGCGCCAGCAGCTTGGACACGCCGACTGAAAAACTGTTTTTT
CDR3 protein: CASSLDTPTEKLFF

D gene: -
clone size: -
J gene: TRBJ1-5
V gene: TRBV10-3
CDR3 DNA: TGTGCCATCAGCGTAGAGGGGGATAGCAATCAGCCCCAGCATTTT
CDR3 protein: CAISVEGDSNQPQHF

D gene: TRBD2
clone size: -
J gene: TRBJ2-1
V gene: TRBV28
CDR3 DNA: TGTGCCAGCAGTTCCCCCGCTAGCGGGAGGGACAATGAGCAGTTCTTC
CDR3 protein: CASSSPASGRDNEQFF

D gene: TRBD1
clone size: -
J gene: TRBJ1-6
V gene: TRBV5-4
CDR3 DNA: TGTGCCAGCAGCTTGGAAACGGTGACAGGGACTAATTCACCCCTCCACTTT
CDR3 protein: CASSLETVTGTNSPLHF

D gene: TRBD1
clone size: -
J gene: TRBJ1-2
V gene: TRBV3-1/TRBV3-2
CDR3 DNA: TGTGCCAGCAGCCAGGGGCCAGGGGGTGGCTACACCTTC
CDR3 protein: CASSQGPGGGYTF

D gene: -
clone size: -
J gene: TRBJ2-2
V gene: TRBV7-2
CDR3 DNA: TGTGCCAGCACCGCGGCAAGGAACACCGGGGAGCTGTTTTTT
CDR3 protein: CASTAARNTGELFF

D gene: -
clone size: -
J gene: TRBJ2-7
V gene: TRBV19
CDR3 DNA: TGTGCCAGTAGTCCAGTAGGGGGGCAGGTTACCTACGAGCAGTACTTC
CDR3 protein: CASSPVGGQVTYEQYF

D gene: -
clone size: -
J gene: TRBJ1-5
V gene: TRBV7-2
CDR3 DNA: TGTGCCAGCAGTACCCAGGGGTTTGAGCCCCAGCATTTT
CDR3 protein: CASSTQGFEPQHF

D gene: -
clone size: -
J gene: TRBJ1-4
V gene: TRBV5-1
CDR3 DNA: TGCGCCAGCAGCTTTGGCAGGGGTGCTGAAAAACTGTTTTTT
CDR3 protein: CASSFGRGAEKLFF

D gene: TRBD1
clone size: -
J gene: TRBJ1-2
V gene: TRBV6-5
CDR3 DNA: TGTGCCAGCAGTTACCGACAGGGAAGCTATGGCTACACCTTC
CDR3 protein: CASSYRQGSYGYTF